This TCR beta chain originates from a study of blood T cell repertoires in COVID-19. The protocol was immunoSEQ multiplex PCR, while the TCRdb copy is restricted to in-frame clones and leaves out a portion. This sample carries about 56,000 clones, about 88% of them seen once, and the ten largest clones take approximately 45%. CDR1 MNHEY and CDR2 SVGEGT come from the germline V gene. The CDR3 contains 16 residues. The ends were cut back, 0 bases at V and 2 bases at J, with 8 bases in the middle. The chain links TRBV6-2 or TRBV6-3 to TRBJ2-6; tentatively, D is TRBD2 (6 bases). Sample: peripheral blood. This receptor was taken from a woman aged 55-70 years with COVID-19, enrolled during active disease. The CDR3, as DNA: TGTGCCAGCAGTTACTCGAGGAGGGCTGGGGCCAACGTCCTGACTTTC. Translating gives CASSYSRRAGANVLTF.